This paragraph covers one T cell receptor beta chain sequence. The data were taken from a study of cytomegalovirus exposure and HLA in healthy donors. PCR employed 60 Vbeta and 13 Jbeta primers. Only in-frame clones appear in the TCRdb table, and some are missing; sequencing was by immunoSEQ multiplex PCR. The repertoire consists of some 110,000 clones, with 79% occurring once and the leading ten covering around 3%. This TCR derives from a woman aged 18-30 years in good health and CMV-seropositive. Sequenced sample: PBMCs.

The CDR3 DNA follows: TGTGCCAGCAGCCACCAGCGGGAGCAAGAGCAGTTCTTC. It translates to CASSHQREQEQFF. The rearrangement joins TRBV13 to TRBJ2-1; 8 positions agree with TRBD2. V shed 5 bases and J 10 bases; nucleotides not matched to a gene: 7. This CDR3 comprises 13 residues. The germline CDR1 and CDR2 sequences are PRHDT and FYEKMQ (reference sequence).